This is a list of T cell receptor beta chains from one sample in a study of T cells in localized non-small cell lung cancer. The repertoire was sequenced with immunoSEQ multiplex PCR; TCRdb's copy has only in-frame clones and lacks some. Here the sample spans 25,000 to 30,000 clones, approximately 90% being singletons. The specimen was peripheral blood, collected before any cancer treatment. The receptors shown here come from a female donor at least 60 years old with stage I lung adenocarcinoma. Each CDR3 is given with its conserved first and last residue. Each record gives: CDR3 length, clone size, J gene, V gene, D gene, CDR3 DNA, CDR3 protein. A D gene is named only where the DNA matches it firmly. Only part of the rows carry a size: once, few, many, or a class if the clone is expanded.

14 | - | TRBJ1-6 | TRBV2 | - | TGTGCCAGCCGGCGGCACGAAGACAATTCACCCCTCCACTTT | CASRRHEDNSPLHF
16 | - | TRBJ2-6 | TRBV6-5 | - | TGTGCCAGCAGTTACGGAATGAGCTCTGGGGCCAACGTCCTGACTTTC | CASSYGMSSGANVLTF
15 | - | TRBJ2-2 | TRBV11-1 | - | TGTGCCAGCAGCTCCACCAGGGTGAACACCGGGGAGCTGTTTTTT | CASSSTRVNTGELFF
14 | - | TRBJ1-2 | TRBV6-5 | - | TGTGCCAGCAGTTCGCCGACAGGATTCTATGGCTACACCTTC | CASSSPTGFYGYTF
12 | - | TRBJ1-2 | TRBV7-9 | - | TGTGCCAGCAGCTTAGAACAGGGAGGCTACACCTTC | CASSLEQGGYTF
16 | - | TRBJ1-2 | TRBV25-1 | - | TGTGCCAGCAGTGAAAGAGTTGGGGGCCGGGATTATGGCTACACCTTC | CASSERVGGRDYGYTF
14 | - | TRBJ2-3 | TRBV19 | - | TGTGCCAGTAGCATTCGTCCCAACACAGATACGCAGTATTTT | CASSIRPNTDTQYF
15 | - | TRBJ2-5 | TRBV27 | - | TGTGCCAGCAGTTCGGGGGATAATCGCGTGGAGACCCAGTACTTC | CASSSGDNRVETQYF
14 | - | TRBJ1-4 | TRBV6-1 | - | TGTGCCAGCAGCCAACAGGGAATAAATGAAAAACTGTTTTTT | CASSQQGINEKLFF
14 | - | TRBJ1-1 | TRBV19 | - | TGTGCCAGTAGTAGCTTCGCGGAGAACACTGAAGCTTTCTTT | CASSSFAENTEAFF
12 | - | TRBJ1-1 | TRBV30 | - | TGTGCCTGGCGACCAGGGTACACTGAAGCTTTCTTT | CAWRPGYTEAFF
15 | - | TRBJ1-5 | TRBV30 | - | TGTGCCTGGAGTCGTTACAGGGAGGGTAATCAGCCCCAGCATTTT | CAWSRYREGNQPQHF
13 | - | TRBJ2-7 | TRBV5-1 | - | TGCGCCAGCCGAGTGGGACAAAGCTACGAGCAGTACTTC | CASRVGQSYEQYF
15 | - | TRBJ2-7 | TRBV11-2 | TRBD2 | TGTGCCAGCAGCCTCGGACTAGCGGGGTTCTACGAGCAGTACTTC | CASSLGLAGFYEQYF
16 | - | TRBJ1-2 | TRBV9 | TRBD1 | TGTGCCAGCAGCGTAGACTACAGGGGGCTAGACTATGGCTACACCTTC | CASSVDYRGLDYGYTF
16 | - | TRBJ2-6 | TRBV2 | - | TGTGCCAGCACGGCTGAGGGGTTCACTGGGGCCAACGTCCTGACTTTC | CASTAEGFTGANVLTF
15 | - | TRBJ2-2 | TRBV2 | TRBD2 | TGTGCCAGCAGGGGGACTAGCGGGAACACCGGGGAGCTGTTTTTT | CASRGTSGNTGELFF
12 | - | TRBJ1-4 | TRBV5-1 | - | TGCGCCAGCAGCTTGGCTGGGGAAAAACTGTTTTTT | CASSLAGEKLFF
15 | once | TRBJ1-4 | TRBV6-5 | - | TGTGCCAGCAGTTACTCGGGCAGGGCTTACGAAAAACTGTTTTTT | CASSYSGRAYEKLFF
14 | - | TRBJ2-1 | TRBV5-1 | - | TGCGCCAGCAGCGTTTGGGGAACCCACAATGAGCAGTTCTTC | CASSVWGTHNEQFF
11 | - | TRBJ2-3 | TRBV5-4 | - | TGTGCCAGCAGCTCCACAGATACGCAGTATTTT | CASSSTDTQYF
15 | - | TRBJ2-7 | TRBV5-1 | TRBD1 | TGCGCCAGCAGCTTGAGTCCCGACAGGGACTACGAGCAGTACTTC | CASSLSPDRDYEQYF
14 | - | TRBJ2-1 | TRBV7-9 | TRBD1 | TGTGCCAGCAGTCGACAGGGGGGAAGGAATGAGCAGTTCTTC | CASSRQGGRNEQFF
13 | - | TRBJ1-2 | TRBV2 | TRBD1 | TGTGCCAGCAGTATGGGACAGACCTATGGCTACACCTTC | CASSMGQTYGYTF
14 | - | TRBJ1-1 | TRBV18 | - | TGTGCCAGCTCACTTGGAGCACTAAACACTGAAGCTTTCTTT | CASSLGALNTEAFF
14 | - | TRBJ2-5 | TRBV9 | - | TGTGCCAGCAGCGTAGGGGGAGTTCAAGAGACCCAGTACTTC | CASSVGGVQETQYF
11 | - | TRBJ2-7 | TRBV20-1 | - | TGCAGTGTTGGAAGCTCCCACGAGCAGTACTTC | CSVGSSHEQYF
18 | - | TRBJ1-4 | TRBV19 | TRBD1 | TGTGCCAGTAGTCCCTCAGTCCCAGGGGGGGCTGTCAATGAAAAACTGTTTTTT | CASSPSVPGGAVNEKLFF
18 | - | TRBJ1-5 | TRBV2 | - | TGTGCCAGCAGTGAAGAGGACAGTTTGGGCGGGTTTTCGACCCTCCAGCATTTT | CASSEEDSLGGFSTLQHF
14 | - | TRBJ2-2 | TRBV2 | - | TGTGCCAGCAGTTACGCGGGGCGGACCGGGGAGCTGTTTTTT | CASSYAGRTGELFF
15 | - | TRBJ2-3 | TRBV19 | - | TGTGCCAGTAGTCCCCGGACAGCTAGCACAGATACGCAGTATTTT | CASSPRTASTDTQYF
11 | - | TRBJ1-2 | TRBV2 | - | TGTGCCAGTGGGATGGACTATGGCTACACCTTC | CASGMDYGYTF
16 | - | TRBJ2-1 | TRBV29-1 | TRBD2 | TGCAGCATGCGAGCCGGGACTAGCGGGGGGGTCTATGAGCAGTTCTTC | CSMRAGTSGGVYEQFF
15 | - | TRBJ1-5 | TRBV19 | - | TGTGCCAGTAGTATTGGACACACTAAGGGGCAGCCCCAGCATTTT | CASSIGHTKGQPQHF
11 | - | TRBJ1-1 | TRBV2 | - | TGTGCCAGCAGTGAAAGTGTAGTAGCTTTCTTT | CASSESVVAFF
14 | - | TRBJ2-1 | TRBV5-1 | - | TGCGCCAGCAGTGTAGCGGAGACTTACAATGAGCAGTTCTTC | CASSVAETYNEQFF
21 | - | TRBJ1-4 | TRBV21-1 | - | TGTGCCAGCAGCAAAGAGGAGGGGGACAGGGGCGCGATAGAAACTAATGAAAAACTGTTTTTT | CASSKEEGDRGAIETNEKLFF
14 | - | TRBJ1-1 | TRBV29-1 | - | TGCAGCGGTCAAACCGGGGGGGGCGGGACTGAAGCTTTCTTT | CSGQTGGGGTEAFF
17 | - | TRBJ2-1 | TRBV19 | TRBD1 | TGTGCCAGTAGTATATCCACCGGGACAGGGGGATTCAATGAGCAGTTCTTC | CASSISTGTGGFNEQFF
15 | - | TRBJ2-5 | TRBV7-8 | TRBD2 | TGTGCCAGCAGCTTCACTAGCGGGGGGCCGGAGACCCAGTACTTC | CASSFTSGGPETQYF
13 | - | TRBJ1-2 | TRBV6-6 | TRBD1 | TGTGCCAGCAGTTACGGACAGGATCGTGGCTACACCTTC | CASSYGQDRGYTF
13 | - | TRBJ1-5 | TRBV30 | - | TGTGCCTGGAGCGCTAAAGGGGGGCAGCCCCAGCATTTT | CAWSAKGGQPQHF
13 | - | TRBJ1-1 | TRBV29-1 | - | TGCAGCGTTGGCCAGGGTTTGAACACTGAAGCTTTCTTT | CSVGQGLNTEAFF
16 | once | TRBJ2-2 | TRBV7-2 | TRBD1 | TGTGCCAGCAGCTTATTAGGACAGGGGGCGCCTGGGGAGCTGTTTTTT | CASSLLGQGAPGELFF
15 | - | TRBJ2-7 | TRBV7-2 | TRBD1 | TGTGCCAGCAGCCCTGGACAGGGAGGTTTCGACGAGCAGTACTTC | CASSPGQGGFDEQYF
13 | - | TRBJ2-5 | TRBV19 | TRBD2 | TGTGCCAGTACTTTAGCGGGAGTAGAGACCCAGTACTTC | CASTLAGVETQYF